A selection of T cell receptor beta chains follows, all from one sample in a study of blood T cell repertoires in COVID-19. Generated by immunoSEQ multiplex PCR, the TCRdb table keeps only in-frame clones and is missing some. The sample records 100,000 to 120,000 clones, 87% being singletons. Sequencing was carried out using peripheral blood. The receptors stem from a human donor in a cohort sampled during active COVID-19. Both conserved end residues are part of each CDR3. A D gene is named only where the DNA matches it firmly. For some rows the clone size is stated as once, few or many, or as a class when expanded; others skip it.

TRBD2,17,TRBV10-3,once,TRBJ2-3,TGTGCCATCAGTGCACAGCGGGGGGGGCTCTCCACAGATACGCAGTATTTT,CAISAQRGGLSTDTQYF
TRBD1,14,TRBV6-5,.,TRBJ1-6,TGTGCCAGCAGTTACCGGGCAGGGGGCTCACCCCTCCACTTT,CASSYRAGGSPLHF
TRBD2,17,TRBV28,.,TRBJ2-3,TGTGCCAGCAGACTACCTGGACTAGCGGGAGAGGCAGATACGCAGTATTTT,CASRLPGLAGEADTQYF
TRBD1,14,TRBV18,.,TRBJ2-1,TGTGCCAGCTCACCCGGGACAGGGAGGAATGAGCAGTTCTTC,CASSPGTGRNEQFF
TRBD2,17,TRBV7-2,.,TRBJ2-1,TGTGCCAGCAGCTTAAGGGTAGCGGGAGGGTTTAACAATGAGCAGTTCTTC,CASSLRVAGGFNNEQFF
TRBD2,13,TRBV30,few,TRBJ2-3,TGTGCCTGGGGGCTAGCGGGGCCAGATACGCAGTATTTT,CAWGLAGPDTQYF
TRBD2,16,TRBV7-9,.,TRBJ2-1,TGTGCCAGCAGCTCCCCAGCGGGGGGCGGGAGTGGTGAGCAGTTCTTC,CASSSPAGGGSGEQFF
.,15,TRBV5-8,.,TRBJ2-3,TGTGCCAGCAGCAGAGGATCCACCAGCACAGATACGCAGTATTTT,CASSRGSTSTDTQYF
TRBD1,14,TRBV6-5,few,TRBJ2-1,TGTGCCAGCAGCCGGGACAGCCTCTACAATGAGCAGTTCTTC,CASSRDSLYNEQFF
.,13,TRBV9,.,TRBJ1-2,TGTGCCAGCAGCTCAGACGAGACTTATGGCTACACCTTC,CASSSDETYGYTF
.,13,TRBV28,few,TRBJ1-1,TGTGCCAGCAGTCCTTGGGGGGACACTGAAGCTTTCTTT,CASSPWGDTEAFF
TRBD1,16,TRBV5-4,.,TRBJ2-3,TGTGCCAGCAGCTTTATCGGACAGGGGAGCACAGATACGCAGTATTTT,CASSFIGQGSTDTQYF
TRBD2,14,TRBV6-5,once,TRBJ2-1,TGTGCCAGCAGAAGATTAGCGGGAGGCCCCGGGCAGTTCTTC,CASRRLAGGPGQFF
.,15,TRBV7-9,.,TRBJ1-2,TGTGCCAGCAGCCAGGTCAGGGGTACAAACTATGGCTACACCTTC,CASSQVRGTNYGYTF
TRBD1,14,TRBV6-2/TRBV6-3,.,TRBJ2-1,TGTGCCAGCAGTTTCAGGACAGGTATTATGAAGCAGTTCTTC,CASSFRTGIMKQFF
TRBD1,15,TRBV6-5,.,TRBJ2-4,TGTGCCAGCAGCCCGTCCCCCCGACAGGGTATCTTTCAGTACTTC,CASSPSPRQGIFQYF
.,14,TRBV5-1,.,TRBJ1-1,TGCGCCAGCAAGATCGGGGAGACGAACACTGAAGCTTTCTTT,CASKIGETNTEAFF